This entry lists 17 T cell receptor beta chains sequenced from one sample in a study of blood T cell repertoires in COVID-19 (dated by TCRdb to 2019 to 2021). Library generation was performed with the immunoSEQ multiplex PCR assay. TCRdb retrieved this table from immuneACCESS and kept in-frame rearrangements only. Not all clones are present; in checked studies, unresolved V genes account for under half, and no reason is known for the remainder. The sample table records 150,000 to 200,000 clones; roughly 87% of these occur just once. The ten biggest clones cover 7.6% of the sample. Specimen: peripheral blood. The receptors here all came from a woman in her sixties or seventies with COVID-19, enrolled during active disease.

The rearrangement uses TRBV18 and TRBJ2-6; D remains unclear. V shed 3 bases and J shed 0 bases, with 9 bases lying between them. In germline, CDR1 is KGHSH, CDR2 LQKENI. The CDR3 has 16 residues. CDR3 coding DNA: TGTGCCAGCTCACCGGTTTACAGCTCTGGGGCCAACGTCCTGACTTTC. This gives the protein CASSPVYSSGANVLTF.

The chain combines TRBV20-1 with TRBJ1-2; 7 nucleotides line up with TRBD1. V gave up 6 bases and J gave up 13 bases; unmatched junction bases: 5. The CDR3 spans 9 residues. Germline V lookup: CDR1 DFQATT, CDR2 SNEGSKA (reference sequence). The CDR3 spells CSAPGTVTF. The DNA of the CDR3 is TGCAGTGCCCCCGGGACAGTCACCTTC.

CDR3: CASSQGFVTGDPYEQYF. CDR3 DNA: TGTGCCAGCAGCCAGGGATTCGTTACCGGGGATCCTTACGAGCAGTACTTC. V and J are TRBV14 and TRBJ2-7, with D tentatively TRBD2 (5 bases). There are 17 residues in the CDR3. V was cut by 3 bases and J by 4 bases, with 22 bases left in between. In germline, CDR1 is SGHDN, CDR2 FVKESK.

The gene calls are TRBV15 and TRBJ2-4; 7 nucleotides agree with TRBD2. This CDR3 comprises 13 residues. Per the germline V gene, CDR1 is LNHNV and CDR2 is YYDKDF (reference sequence). The J segment lost 6 bases and the V segment lost 5 bases, leaving 4 bases of the junction unmatched. The CDR3 reads CATSSSGGNIQYF. CDR3 in DNA: TGTGCCACCAGCTCCTCGGGGGGAAACATTCAGTACTTC. The entire variable domain, with the rest obtained from reference TRBV15 and TRBJ2-4, is as follows: DAMVIQNPRYQVTQFGKPVTLSCSQTLNHNVMYWYQQKSSQAPKLLFHYYDKDFNNEADTPDNFQSRRPNTSFCFLDIRSPGLGDTAMYLCATSSSGGNIQYFGAGTRLSVL.

This sequence joins TRBV7-2 and TRBJ2-3, with 7 bases lining up with TRBD2. CDR3 length: 15 amino acids. Germline loops: CDR1 SGHTA, CDR2 FQGNSA. V gave up 4 bases and J gave up 8 bases; unmatched junction bases: 12. CDR3 DNA sequence: TGTGCCAGCAGCTCCATAGCGGGTTACGGTGGTACGCAGTATTTT. Protein product: CASSSIAGYGGTQYF.

The CDR3 DNA sequence: TGTGCCAGCAGTTTAACAGGGGGCTACGAGCAGTACTTC. Translated: CASSLTGGYEQYF. The gene calls are TRBV28 and TRBJ2-7, with 8 bases identical to TRBD1. Germline loops: CDR1 MDHEN, CDR2 SYDVKM. With 2 bases clipped from V and 3 bases from J, the junction kept 0 bases outside the gene matches. This CDR3 comprises 13 residues. The full variable domain, with the rest looked up from reference TRBV28 and TRBJ2-7, is DVKVTQSSRYLVKRTGEKVFLECVQDMDHENMFWYRQDPGLGLRLIYFSYDVKMKEKGDIPEGYSVSREKKERFSLILESASTNQTSMYLCASSLTGGYEQYFGPGTRLTVT.

V usage is TRBV28 and J usage is TRBJ2-4; D is possibly TRBD2 (5 bases). Per germline, CDR1 MDHEN and CDR2 SYDVKM. The CDR3 loop spans 15 amino acids. The V end was cut by 5 bases, the J end by 0 bases, with 11 bases between. DNA for the CDR3: TGTGCCAGCAGTCCCGGAGGCAGAGCCAAAAACATTCAGTACTTC. Protein product: CASSPGGRAKNIQYF.

The chain uses TRBV28 and TRBJ2-3, with 10 bases matching TRBD1. Germline V gene lookup returns CDR1 MDHEN and CDR2 SYDVKM. V lost 4 bases and J lost 3; bases outside the gene matches: 7. The CDR3 is made up of 16 amino acids. The CDR3 DNA sequence: TGTGCCAGCAGTTCGCCGGGACAGGGGAAGACAGATACGCAGTATTTT. Protein: CASSSPGQGKTDTQYF. The variable domain in full, with the rest retrieved from reference TRBV28 and TRBJ2-3, is DVKVTQSSRYLVKRTGEKVFLECVQDMDHENMFWYRQDPGLGLRLIYFSYDVKMKEKGDIPEGYSVSREKKERFSLILESASTNQTSMYLCASSSPGQGKTDTQYFGPGTRLTVL.

The chain combines TRBV7-2 with TRBJ1-4, with D possibly TRBD1 on 6 matching bases. V lost 5 bases to trimming and J lost 3 bases, with 19 bases between them. The CDR3 spans 17 residues. Germline V gene sequence: CDR1 SGHTA, CDR2 FQGNSA. In DNA, the CDR3 is TGTGCCAGCAGCCTCCGACAGGCCTCGCGTCCTAATGAAAAACTGTTTTTT. Its protein is CASSLRQASRPNEKLFF.

The chain is built from TRBV30 and TRBJ2-7; TRBD2 aligns across 14 bases. The V and J ends lost 4 bases and 3 bases, in that order; junction bases with no gene match: 8. The germline gives CDR1 GTSNPN, CDR2 SVGIG (reference sequence). This CDR3 has 16 residues. CDR3 nucleotide sequence: TGTGCCTGGACACGAGGACTAGCGGGGGGAAACTACGAGCAGTACTTC. Protein product: CAWTRGLAGGNYEQYF. The variable domain in full, with the rest retrieved from reference TRBV30 and TRBJ2-7, is SQTIHQWPATLVQPVGSPLSLECTVEGTSNPNLYWYRQAAGRGLQLLFYSVGIGQISSEVPQNLSASRPQDRQFILSSKKLLLSDSGFYLCAWTRGLAGGNYEQYFGPGTRLTVT.

V gene TRBV7-9 combines with J gene TRBJ2-6, with 8 bases aligning to TRBD2. The CDR3 has 18 amino acids. V trimming: 3 bases; J trimming: 2 bases; junction bases outside the gene matches: 9. The V gene's germline CDR1 is SEHNR and CDR2 FQNEAQ (reference sequence). CDR3 sequence: CASSFPGLVSPGANVLTF. The CDR3 coding sequence is TGTGCCAGCAGCTTTCCGGGACTAGTTTCCCCTGGGGCCAACGTCCTGACTTTC. The variable domain in full, with the rest retrieved from reference TRBV7-9 and TRBJ2-6, is DTGVSQNPRHKITKRGQNVTFRCDPISEHNRLYWYRQTLGQGPEFLTYFQNEAQLEKSRLLSDRFSAERPKGSFSTLEIQRTEQGDSAMYLCASSFPGLVSPGANVLTFGAGSRLTVL.

J is TRBJ2-5 and V is TRBV5-4; 12 bases fit TRBD2. The length of the CDR3 is 15 residues. Germline CDR1 and CDR2: SGHNT and YYREEE (reference sequence). Trimming removed 7 bases from V and 1 base from J; junction bases left unmatched: 5. CDR3 sequence: CASGKLAGGQETQYF. In DNA form, the CDR3 reads TGTGCCAGCGGAAAACTAGCGGGAGGCCAAGAGACCCAGTACTTC.

V usage is TRBV4-3 and J usage is TRBJ1-2, with D unresolved. The V gene lost 0 bases and the J gene lost 4 bases, with 9 bases spanning the gap. CDR1 is LGHNA and CDR2 is YSLEER in the germline V gene. CDR3 size: 14 residues. The CDR3 region has the DNA TGCGCCAGCAGCCAAGAGCTTCGGGGCTATGGCTACACCTTC. Protein sequence: CASSQELRGYGYTF.

The chain employs TRBV21-1 and TRBJ2-5; TRBD1 is taken as the D call from the table, unchecked against the DNA. TRBV21-1 is a pseudogene. The CDR3 is made up of 17 amino acids. Here the CDR3 DNA reads TGTGCCAGCAGCATACCTCCATACAGGGTTAAGAGGGAGACCCAGTACTTC. It yields the protein CASSIPPYRVKRETQYF.

CDR3 in amino acids: CASSLDGTGSNTQYF. CDR3 DNA: TGTGCCAGCAGCTTAGATGGGACAGGATCGAATACGCAGTATTTT. V and J are TRBV7-7 and TRBJ2-3, with TRBD1 identical over 8 bases. The length of the CDR3 is 15 residues. V dropped 1 base and J dropped 7; count of bases not matched to a gene: 7. Germline lookup yields CDR1 SSHAT and CDR2 FNYEAQ (reference sequence).

This clone turned up a few times. The genes are TRBV5-4 and TRBJ2-3, with 9 bases lining up with TRBD2. This CDR3 has 16 residues. V shed 0 bases and J 4 bases; nucleotides not matched to a gene: 6. Germline values: CDR1 SGHNT, CDR2 YYREEE (reference sequence). The CDR3 protein is CASSLEISGSSDTQYF. The CDR3 DNA follows: TGTGCCAGCAGCTTGGAGATTAGCGGGAGTTCAGATACGCAGTATTTT.

The chain has TRBV7-2 and TRBJ2-2; 12 bases agree with TRBD2. This CDR3 spans 16 amino acids. Germline CDR1 is SGHTA and CDR2 is FQGNSA. With 0 bases clipped from V and 9 bases from J, the junction kept 5 bases outside the gene matches. The CDR3 nucleotides read TGTGCCAGCAGCTTAGCGGCTAGCGGGAGGGCCCGGGAGCTGTTTTTT. Translated: CASSLAASGRARELFF.